The 15 T cell receptor beta chains below were found in one sample sequenced in a study of cytomegalovirus exposure and HLA in healthy donors. Assay: immunoSEQ multiplex PCR; the TCRdb copy retains only in-frame clones and omits some. The table lists some 43,000 clones, 92% of them singletons, with about 5% in the top ten. Sequenced material: PBMCs. The receptors stem from a man between 18 and 29 years old in good health and CMV-seronegative.

As DNA, the CDR3 is TGTGCCAGCAGGCTCACCTTCGGGGAGCGGGGTACCGGGGAGCTGTTTTTT. Translation: CASRLTFGERGTGELFF. The gene calls are TRBV27 and TRBJ2-2; the match to TRBD2 covers 7 bases. Germline V gene sequence: CDR1 MNHEY, CDR2 SMNVEV (reference sequence). Trimming removed 6 bases from V and 5 bases from J; junction bases left unmatched: 15. This CDR3 has 17 amino acids.

This chain uses TRBV6-4 with TRBJ2-7, with D perhaps matching TRBD2 (5 bases). V lost 6 bases and J 2 bases, leaving 17 bases between the germline ends. The CDR3 length is 15 residues. The germline CDR1 and CDR2 sequences are MRHNA and SNTAGT. The CDR3 DNA sequence: TGTGCCAGCAGCCCCGCGGGCCAGCCGGCCTACGAGCAGTACTTC. It is translated as CASSPAGQPAYEQYF.

The chain joins TRBV9 to TRBJ2-2, with D possibly being TRBD2 (6 bases). Trimming took 2 bases from V and 1 from J, leaving 12 bases between them. The germline V gene encodes CDR1 SGDLS and CDR2 YYNGEE. The CDR3 consists of 16 residues. This chain's CDR3 is CASSVQLAGNTGELFF. The CDR3 coding sequence is TGTGCCAGCAGCGTCCAACTAGCAGGGAACACCGGGGAGCTGTTTTTT.

This clone was detected once. The rearrangement joins TRBV12-5 to TRBJ2-7; 9 positions match TRBD1. CDR1 LGHNT and CDR2 FRNRAP come from the germline V gene. The CDR3 consists of 19 residues. J was trimmed by 0 bases and V by 0 bases; bases with no gene match: 12. The CDR3: CASGLVGDRGGGNSYEQYF. In DNA, the CDR3 is TGTGCTAGTGGTTTGGTAGGAGACAGGGGGGGAGGGAACTCCTACGAGCAGTACTTC.

The chain recombines TRBV18 with TRBJ1-5, with 7 bases matching TRBD1. The germline V gene has CDR1 KGHSH and CDR2 LQKENI. Germline trimming cut 6 bases from V and 7 bases from J; bases unmatched to any gene: 15. The CDR3 sequence is 16 residues long. The CDR3 DNA is TGTGCCAGCTCCCCAGACAGGGTTGACATGGGACAGCCCCAGCATTTT. It specifies CASSPDRVDMGQPQHF.

The rearrangement uses TRBV19 and TRBJ2-3; TRBD1 is a possible D gene (6 bases). Trimming took 1 base from V and 4 from J, leaving 12 bases between them. Germline V gene sequence: CDR1 LNHDA, CDR2 SQIVND (reference sequence). The length of the CDR3 is 15 residues. This chain's CDR3 is CASSIGLKGADTQYF. CDR3 in DNA: TGTGCCAGTAGTATAGGACTCAAGGGGGCAGATACGCAGTATTTT.

The CDR3: CASSLVAGGETQYF. The CDR3 bases are TGTGCCAGCAGCTTAGTAGCGGGTGGCGAGACCCAGTACTTC. The chain links TRBV7-2 to TRBJ2-5; 7 bases line up with TRBD2. V lost 1 base, J lost 5 bases, and 4 bases stayed unmatched. CDR3 length equals 14 residues. CDR1 is SGHTA, CDR2 FQGNSA, per germline. The full variable domain, its missing parts supplied by reference TRBV7-2 and TRBJ2-5, is GAGVSQSPSNKVTEKGKDVELRCDPISGHTALYWYRQSLGQGLEFLIYFQGNSAPDKSGLPSDRFSAERTGGSVSTLTIQRTQQEDSAVYLCASSLVAGGETQYFGPGTRLLVL.

The chain has TRBV9 and TRBJ2-1; TRBD2 matches 14 bases. Looked up from germline, CDR1 is SGDLS and CDR2 is YYNGEE. The CDR3 is 18 residues long. V was clipped by 0 bases and J by 0 bases; unmatched bases: 2. The DNA for the CDR3 is TGTGCCAGCAGCGTAGGACTAGCGGGGGGGAGCTCCTACAATGAGCAGTTCTTC. Encoded protein: CASSVGLAGGSSYNEQFF.

The chain recombines TRBV28 with TRBJ1-2; D not certain. V shed 3 bases and J shed 5 bases, with 7 bases lying between them. This CDR3 is 12 amino acids long. Germline V gene lookup returns CDR1 MDHEN and CDR2 SYDVKM. CDR3 DNA: TGTGCCAGCAGTTTCGAACTATATGGCTACACCTTC. It yields the protein CASSFELYGYTF.

The gene calls are TRBV28 and TRBJ2-7; perhaps TRBD1 as D (5 bases). The CDR3 is 12 residues long. CDR1 is MDHEN, CDR2 SYDVKM, per germline. Trimming shortened V by 6 bases and J by 9 bases, and 15 bases separated the two germline ends. CDR3 amino acids: CASRLVQGVQYF. The CDR3 DNA reads TGTGCCAGCAGACTCGTCCAGGGCGTGCAGTACTTC.

The chain links TRBV29-1 to TRBJ1-2; possibly TRBD1 for D (6 bases). CDR1 is SQVTM and CDR2 is ANQGSEA in the germline V gene. CDR3 length equals 10 residues. CDR3 loop: CRDRWHGYTF. CDR3 in DNA: TGCAGAGACAGGTGGCATGGCTACACCTTC.

V is TRBV2 and J is TRBJ1-2; D ambiguous. Per the germline V gene, CDR1 is SNHLY and CDR2 is FYNNEI. This CDR3 is 14 amino acids long. V lost 3 bases, J lost 4 bases, and 12 bases lay in between. DNA of the CDR3: TGTGCCAGCAGTGATACCGGGGAGTTCTATGGCTACACCTTC. Translation: CASSDTGEFYGYTF.

V is TRBV4-1 and J is TRBJ2-1; D possibly corresponds to TRBD2 (5 bases). Trimming removed 1 base at V and 7 bases at J, with 8 bases between. In germline, CDR1 is MGHRA, CDR2 YSYEKL. This CDR3 spans 13 amino acids. As DNA, the CDR3 is TGCGCCAGCAGCCAAGGGTCGGGGAATGAGCAGTTCTTC. Amino acid sequence: CASSQGSGNEQFF.

J is TRBJ2-5 and V is TRBV11-2; 10 positions agree with TRBD1. Unmatched junction bases numbered 5, after V lost 3 bases and J lost 4 bases. The CDR3 length is 15 residues. Germline values: CDR1 SGHAT, CDR2 FQNNGV. CDR3 region: CASSFGTGVSETQYF. As DNA, the CDR3 is TGTGCCAGCAGCTTCGGGACAGGGGTCTCAGAGACCCAGTACTTC.

J is TRBJ2-3 and V is TRBV5-1; 7 nucleotides match TRBD1. Germline CDR1 SGHRS, CDR2 YFSETQ. This CDR3 has 14 amino acids. Losses at the gene ends were 7 bases for V and 2 bases for J; bases not matched to a gene: 7. CDR3 nucleotide sequence: TGCGCCAGCGAGACAGGGCCCGACACAGATACGCAGTATTTT. Translating gives CASETGPDTDTQYF.